This T cell receptor beta chain was captured by sequencing in a study of blood T cell repertoires in COVID-19. Study summary: COVID-19 samples from acute and convalescent phases originated in the United States, Italy and Spain. T cells, B-cell-depleted T cells, or PBMCs provided the cDNA or gDNA that served as material.

Source study methods: Reference gene primer amplification gave estimated nucleated cell counts. The data were produced by immunoSEQ multiplex PCR, yet TCRdb's version contains in-frame clones alone and is incomplete. That table gives V, J and clone size, and the DNA gave D and trimming. Found here are 25,000 to 30,000 clones, 85% of them singletons; the top ten hold 25%. J was trimmed by 11 bases and V by 8 bases; bases with no gene match: 13. The CDR3 has 15 amino acids. Germline CDR1 and CDR2: MNHEY and SMNVEV (reference sequence). This sequence joins TRBV27 and TRBJ1-6, with 9 positions matching TRBD1. This receptor was taken from a human donor in a cohort sampled during active COVID-19. The sequenced material came from peripheral blood. CDR3 sequence (DNA): TGTGCCAGCGCATCCAGCCCTGGACAGGGGACACCCCTCCACTTT. This translates into CASASSPGQGTPLHF.